The rows below give T cell receptor beta chains drawn from one sample of a study of blood T cell repertoires in COVID-19. Profiling relied on immunoSEQ multiplex PCR, and the TCRdb table lists in-frame clones only, not all of them. This table holds some 70,000 clones, roughly 80% found once. The sample consisted of peripheral blood. Receptors originate from a woman between 70 and 85 years old with acute or convalescent COVID-19. Both conserved end residues are part of each CDR3. D genes are given only for firm matches. Clone size, where shown, is once, few, many, or a class for clones that have expanded.

clone size	CDR3 length	V gene	D gene	J gene	CDR3 DNA	CDR3 protein
.	14	TRBV3-1/TRBV3-2	.	TRBJ1-1	TGTGCCAGCAACCAGGTGGGGGGGAACACTGAAGCTTTCTTT	CASNQVGGNTEAFF
.	15	TRBV6-5	TRBD1	TRBJ1-1	TGTGCCAGCAGTACACAGGGGCTGGGAAACACTGAAGCTTTCTTT	CASSTQGLGNTEAFF
.	14	TRBV6-2/TRBV6-3	TRBD1	TRBJ2-5	TGTGCCAGCAGTAGACCCGACGTCCAGGGGGTCCAGTACTTC	CASSRPDVQGVQYF
.	15	TRBV6-2/TRBV6-3	TRBD1	TRBJ1-5	TGTGCCAGCAGTTCAGACAGGGGAAGGGGCCAGCCCCAGCATTTT	CASSSDRGRGQPQHF
.	16	TRBV7-8	TRBD1	TRBJ2-7	TGTGCCAGCAGCCCACCGGAACCAGGGGGATCCTACGAGCAGTACTTC	CASSPPEPGGSYEQYF
.	11	TRBV27	.	TRBJ1-1	TGTGCCAGCAGTTTGGGGGGTGAAGCTTTCTTT	CASSLGGEAFF
.	18	TRBV7-9	TRBD1	TRBJ1-2	TGTGCCAGCAGCTTAGCGCTGATGGGACAGCTAACACCCCATGGCTACACCTTC	CASSLALMGQLTPHGYTF
.	16	TRBV2	TRBD1	TRBJ1-1	TGTGCCAGCAGTGAATGGGACAGGGTCTGGAACACTGAAGCTTTCTTT	CASSEWDRVWNTEAFF
.	16	TRBV5-4	TRBD1	TRBJ1-1	TGTGCCAGCACCCCACAGTACGGTACAGGGGGCACTGAAGCTTTCTTT	CASTPQYGTGGTEAFF
.	13	TRBV9	.	TRBJ2-7	TGTGCCAGCAGCGTAGATATGAGGGAGGAGCAGTACTTC	CASSVDMREEQYF
.	16	TRBV5-1	TRBD2	TRBJ2-3	TGCGCCAGCAGCCCCCGGTCGGGGGGAAGCACAGATACGCAGTATTTT	CASSPRSGGSTDTQYF
.	13	TRBV10-3	.	TRBJ1-1	TGTGCCATCACAGGCGGGGTCGGCACTGAAGCTTTCTTT	CAITGGVGTEAFF
.	13	TRBV11-3	.	TRBJ2-2	TGTGCCAGCAGCTTAACAGGAACCGGGGAGCTGTTTTTT	CASSLTGTGELFF
few	15	TRBV7-9	.	TRBJ1-5	TGTGCCAGCAGCTCCCGGACAGCCGGACGGGGGCCCCAGCATTTT	CASSSRTAGRGPQHF
.	13	TRBV7-8	TRBD1	TRBJ2-5	TGTGCCAGCAGCAGGGACAGGGAAGAGACCCAGTACTTC	CASSRDREETQYF
.	14	TRBV18	TRBD1	TRBJ1-1	TGTGCCAGCTCACCGGGACAGCGACTGACTGAAGCTTTCTTT	CASSPGQRLTEAFF
few	19	TRBV21-1	.	TRBJ1-3	TGTGCCAGCAGCTGTAACCCAGCGGACCTCCAAGGATCTGGAAACACCATATATTTT	CASSCNPADLQGSGNTIYF
once	15	TRBV30	TRBD2	TRBJ2-5	TGTGCCTGGAGTGTAGGGGCGGGAGAAGTAGAGACCCAGTACTTC	CAWSVGAGEVETQYF
once	12	TRBV27	.	TRBJ2-2	TGTGCCGCCTATCAGGCGCCCGGGGAGCTGTTTTTT	CAAYQAPGELFF
few	13	TRBV12-3/TRBV12-4	.	TRBJ1-6	TGTGCCAGCAGTTTGAGTTATAATTCACCCCTCCACTTT	CASSLSYNSPLHF
.	14	TRBV10-3	.	TRBJ1-3	TGTGCCATCAGCGGAGGGTCGCCCGGAAACACCATATATTTT	CAISGGSPGNTIYF
few	14	TRBV5-4	TRBD1	TRBJ2-7	TGTGCCAGCAGCCCCGGGACAGGCTCCTACGAGCAGTACTTC	CASSPGTGSYEQYF
.	15	TRBV19	.	TRBJ1-1	TGTGCCAGTAGTATTGAAGACTCCATGAACACTGAAGCTTTCTTT	CASSIEDSMNTEAFF
once	18	TRBV19	TRBD2	TRBJ2-1	TGTGCCAGTACCCGGACTTTGATAGCGGGAGGGCTGAAGGAGAGGCAGTTCTTC	CASTRTLIAGGLKERQFF
.	10	TRBV27	.	TRBJ1-2	TGTGCCAGCAGTTGTTTAGGCTACACCTTC	CASSCLGYTF
.	16	TRBV6-5	TRBD2	TRBJ2-1	TGTGCCAGCAGTTTGATTCGGACTAGCGGATACAATGAGCAGTTCTTC	CASSLIRTSGYNEQFF
.	13	TRBV25-1	.	TRBJ2-7	TGTGCCAGCAGTGTACCGGGAACCTACGAGCAGTACTTC	CASSVPGTYEQYF
.	16	TRBV7-2	.	TRBJ1-1	TGTGCCAGCAGCTTAGGACCTCCCGGGACAAACACTGAAGCTTTCTTT	CASSLGPPGTNTEAFF
.	15	TRBV7-6	.	TRBJ2-3	TGTGCCAGCAGCTTAAGTGGCCCCCCCACAGATACGCAGTATTTT	CASSLSGPPTDTQYF
.	14	TRBV28	TRBD2	TRBJ2-7	TGTGCCAGCAGTTTTTTAGCGGGAGCCTACGAGCAGTACTTC	CASSFLAGAYEQYF
once	16	TRBV7-2	TRBD1	TRBJ1-4	TGTGCCAGCAGCCCCGGGACAGCAACAACTAATGAAAAACTGTTTTTT	CASSPGTATTNEKLFF
once	13	TRBV11-2	.	TRBJ1-6	TGTGCCAGCAGCTTAGGCGGGGATTCACCCCTCCACTTT	CASSLGGDSPLHF
few	11	TRBV10-3	.	TRBJ1-1	TGTGCGGTCGGTCCGAACACTGAAGCTTTCTTT	CAVGPNTEAFF
.	16	TRBV7-8	.	TRBJ2-3	TGTGCCAGCAGCTTAAGATTACAGGCTAGCACAGATACGCAGTATTTT	CASSLRLQASTDTQYF
once	15	TRBV9	TRBD1	TRBJ2-5	TGTGCCAGCAGCGTAGCCCCACAGGGGAAAGAGACCCAGTACTTC	CASSVAPQGKETQYF
.	15	TRBV5-1	.	TRBJ2-7	TGCGCCAGCAGCTTGGAAACGACAGGAAACTATCAGCAGTACTTC	CASSLETTGNYQQYF
.	14	TRBV28	TRBD1	TRBJ1-2	TGTGCCAGCAGTTTAACAGGGGAGTGGTATGGCTACACCTTC	CASSLTGEWYGYTF
.	16	TRBV5-1	TRBD2	TRBJ2-5	TGCGCCAGCAGCTCCGGCGACAGACACTTAGCGGGGACCCAGTACTTC	CASSSGDRHLAGTQYF
once	16	TRBV18	TRBD1	TRBJ2-3	TGTGCCAGCTCGCTTAGCCGGGGACAGGGGGCAGATACGCAGTATTTT	CASSLSRGQGADTQYF
.	15	TRBV30	.	TRBJ1-2	TGTGCCTGGAGCTTTTCCGCAGGGGCCCTCTATGGCTACACCTTC	CAWSFSAGALYGYTF
.	13	TRBV3-1/TRBV3-2	.	TRBJ2-7	TGTGCCAGCAGCCGCCTTTCTAGTGCCGAGCAGTACTTC	CASSRLSSAEQYF
.	13	TRBV19	TRBD2	TRBJ2-7	TGTGCCAGTAGTATGCGGGAGTCCTACGAGCAGTACTTC	CASSMRESYEQYF
.	13	TRBV10-2	TRBD1	TRBJ1-5	TGCGCCAGCAGTTTGGACAGGGGTCAGCCCCAGCATTTT	CASSLDRGQPQHF
.	15	TRBV27	TRBD2	TRBJ2-2	TGTGCCAGCAGTTTATCGGGGACTAGCGCTGTGGAGCTGTTTTTT	CASSLSGTSAVELFF
once	12	TRBV11-2	.	TRBJ2-7	TGTGCCAGCAGCCATACCCCACAGGGATCGAACTTC	CASSHTPQGSNF
.	15	TRBV11-3	.	TRBJ2-5	TGTGCCAGCAGCCCAGGAGGAACCCTCGCGGAGACCCAGTACTTC	CASSPGGTLAETQYF
few	14	TRBV28	TRBD1	TRBJ2-7	TGTGCCAGCGGGCGACAGGGAGTCTCCTACGAGCAGTACTTC	CASGRQGVSYEQYF
few	14	TRBV6-2/TRBV6-3	.	TRBJ1-1	TGTGCCAGCAGTTATGCCCCAGGGGTTACTGAAGCTTTCTTT	CASSYAPGVTEAFF
.	12	TRBV30	.	TRBJ1-1	TGTGCCTGGAAGCGGGGGCACACTGAAGCTTTCTTT	CAWKRGHTEAFF
few	10	TRBV20-1	.	TRBJ2-2	TGCAGTGCCTACGACAGGCAGCTGTTTTTT	CSAYDRQLFF
few	11	TRBV29-1	.	TRBJ1-1	TGCAGCGTTGAATCGTTGACTGAAGCTTTCTTT	CSVESLTEAFF
.	14	TRBV21-1	.	TRBJ2-3	TGTGCCAGCAGCAATGATAAAGCCACAGATACGCAGTATTTT	CASSNDKATDTQYF
.	13	TRBV2	.	TRBJ1-5	TGTGCCAGCAGTGATTCCGGGGGACAGCCCCAGCATTTT	CASSDSGGQPQHF
.	15	TRBV27	.	TRBJ1-6	TGTGCCAGCAGTTTAGTGAGGGAGCATAATTCACCCCTCCACTTT	CASSLVREHNSPLHF
.	15	TRBV25-1	TRBD1	TRBJ1-3	TGTGCCAGCAGTGACACAACAGGACAGGGACCCACCATATATTTT	CASSDTTGQGPTIYF
.	18	TRBV2	TRBD2	TRBJ2-1	TGTGCCAGCAGTGAACAAGGGCGACTAGCGGACGGGGTCGATGAGCAGTTCTTC	CASSEQGRLADGVDEQFF
.	13	TRBV3-1/TRBV3-2	.	TRBJ2-5	TGTGCCAGCAGCCAGACTAGGTGGAAGACCCAGTACTTC	CASSQTRWKTQYF